This T cell receptor (beta chain) derives from a study of shared clonotypes between healthy human individuals. Data came from immunoSEQ multiplex PCR; TCRdb stores just in-frame clones and leaves some out. This sample has a few million clones, with about 90% found just once. Germline V gene lookup returns CDR1 LGHNA and CDR2 YNFKEQ. Trimming left V 0 bases short and J 0 bases short, with 9 bases between. This CDR3 contains 16 residues. The clonotype originates from a man younger than 35 in good health. Some clones in this sample may be carry-over from other donors' samples. Input material: naive CD4+ T cells from PBMCs. Noted subset: CD45RA+ positively selected. The chain combines TRBV4-2 with TRBJ1-5, with D unclear. CDR3 bases: TGTGCCAGCAGCCAAGAAGGGCAGGCTAGCAATCAGCCCCAGCATTTT. This gives the protein CASSQEGQASNQPQHF.